This T cell receptor beta chain derives from a study of CD4 and CD8 cells across lung adenocarcinoma regions. The patients had localized lung adenocarcinoma, a non-small cell subtype. TCRdb recomputed calls from the PCR reads with MiXCR, one row per CDR3 protein. This table holds about 25,000 distinct CDR3 sequences, 53% found once. Looked up from germline, CDR1 is LGHDT and CDR2 is YNNKEL (reference sequence). CDR3 length equals 14 residues. This clonotype showed up just a few times. The origin of this receptor is a male donor with lung adenocarcinoma. The CD4 and CD8 labels of this study may be unreliable. Sequenced sample: CD8+ T cells from the center of a lung tumor. The V and J genes are TRBV3-1 and TRBJ2-1; D ambiguous. The end of the DNA fits TRBJ2-5 better, so the J call may be wrong. CDR3: CASSQLTNPETQYF. Here the CDR3 DNA reads TGTGCCAGCAGCCAGTTAACAAACCCTGAGACCCAGTACTTC.